What follows are 14 T cell receptor beta chains derived from one specimen sequenced in a study of blood T cell repertoires in COVID-19. The method was immunoSEQ multiplex PCR; TCRdb's version includes in-frame clones alone and lacks a portion of them. The profile shows about 250,000 clones, 83% of them singletons. The specimen sequenced was PBMCs or T cells enriched from blood (not recorded which). The receptors originated from a woman aged 40 to 50 who had been exposed to COVID-19.

This clone showed up just a few times. The chain uses TRBV3-1 (or the pseudogene TRBV3-2) and TRBJ1-2; D remains ambiguous. V shed 0 bases and J shed 1 base, with 6 bases lying between them. The CDR3 loop spans 14 amino acids. The germline V gene has CDR1 LGHDT and CDR2 YNNKEL (reference sequence). The CDR3 bases are TGTGCCAGCAGCCAAGAAAATATTAACTATGGCTACACCTTC. Residues: CASSQENINYGYTF.

The chain links TRBV2 to TRBJ1-1; D uncertain. CDR3 length: 13 residues. CDR1 and CDR2 (germline): SNHLY, FYNNEI. V was clipped by 7 bases and J by 0 bases, with 9 bases between them. The CDR3 bases are TGTGCCAGCAACAGCTTTCTGAACACTGAAGCTTTCTTT. Protein: CASNSFLNTEAFF.

J is TRBJ2-2 and V is TRBV3-1 (or the pseudogene TRBV3-2); 11 bases line up with TRBD2. The CDR3 spans 18 residues. Trimming took 0 bases from V and 6 from J; bases not matched to a gene: 9. Germline loops: CDR1 LGHDT, CDR2 YNNKEL (reference sequence). CDR3 nucleotides: TGTGCCAGCAGCCAAGATCTTGGGCTAGCGGGGGGATCCGGGGAGCTGTTTTTT. This sequence encodes CASSQDLGLAGGSGELFF.

The rearrangement links TRBV5-6 to TRBJ2-2; the match to TRBD2 covers 7 bases. Trimming at V came to 2 bases and at J to 3 bases, leaving 4 bases not matched to a gene. Looked up from germline, CDR1 is SGHDT and CDR2 is YYEEEE. This CDR3 comprises 15 residues. The chain's CDR3 is CASSFGTIHTGELFF. DNA of the CDR3: TGTGCCAGCAGCTTCGGGACTATCCACACCGGGGAGCTGTTTTTT.

The chain links TRBV27 to TRBJ1-2; a possible D gene is TRBD1 (5 bases). The CDR3 has 14 residues. The V gene's germline CDR1 is MNHEY and CDR2 SMNVEV (reference sequence). Trimming pared 6 bases from V and 4 bases from J, leaving 15 bases between. CDR3 DNA: TGTGCCAGCAGGTCCCTAGGGGCAGGCTATGGCTACACCTTC. Encoded protein: CASRSLGAGYGYTF.

This clone has more than one count but fewer than ten. This chain links TRBV6-4 with TRBJ1-1; weak D call: TRBD1 (6 bases). This CDR3 is built from 13 residues. The germline CDR1 and CDR2 sequences are MRHNA and SNTAGT. Trimming removed 4 bases from V and 4 bases from J, with 10 bases in between. The CDR3 protein is CASSVDRGTEAFF. In DNA form, the CDR3 reads TGTGCCAGCAGTGTGGACAGAGGCACTGAAGCTTTCTTT.

The V gene is TRBV5-4, the J gene TRBJ2-3; D might be TRBD2 (5 bases). The CDR3 is 13 amino acids. The germline V and J ends were trimmed by 0 bases and 6 bases, with 8 bases remaining between them. From germline, CDR1 is SGHNT and CDR2 YYREEE (reference sequence). The CDR3 sequence: CASSLARVDTQYF. The CDR3 DNA reads TGTGCCAGCAGCTTGGCGAGGGTCGATACGCAGTATTTT.

The rearrangement uses TRBV28 and TRBJ2-1, with 11 nucleotides matching TRBD2. CDR3 size: 16 residues. Germline trimming cut 5 bases from V and 7 bases from J; bases unmatched to any gene: 10. The germline gives CDR1 MDHEN, CDR2 SYDVKM. This chain's CDR3 is CASSQTSGGLWNEQFF. CDR3 DNA: TGTGCCAGCAGTCAAACTAGCGGGGGCCTGTGGAATGAGCAGTTCTTC.

The chain uses TRBV19 and TRBJ2-7, with D tentatively TRBD1 (5 bases). Per germline, CDR1 LNHDA and CDR2 SQIVND (reference sequence). Trimming left V 3 bases short and J 6 bases short, with 9 bases between. The length of the CDR3 is 12 residues. In DNA, the CDR3 is TGTGCCAGTAGTATGGGGCCCTCCGAGCAGTACTTC. It encodes CASSMGPSEQYF.

The chain links TRBV10-3 to TRBJ2-3, with 7 positions matching TRBD1. The V segment lost 11 bases and the J segment 0 bases; nucleotides outside the gene matches: 5. Per the germline V gene, CDR1 is ENHRY and CDR2 is SYGVKD. The CDR3 totals 13 residues. Here the CDR3 DNA reads TGTGCCCTCCGGGACAGTAGCACAGATACGCAGTATTTT. Its translation: CALRDSSTDTQYF.

This chain connects TRBV3-1 (or the pseudogene TRBV3-2) to TRBJ1-2; D may be TRBD1 (5 bases). Trimming removed 1 base at V and 1 base at J, with 13 bases between. The CDR3 totals 16 residues. In germline, CDR1 is LGHDT, CDR2 YNNKEL (reference sequence). Here the CDR3 reads CASSQASGIFNYGYTF. The CDR3 DNA reads TGTGCCAGCAGCCAAGCTTCAGGGATCTTTAACTATGGCTACACCTTC.

V is TRBV24-1 and J is TRBJ1-1, with 9 bases lining up with TRBD1. V lost 4 bases, J lost 5 bases, and 7 bases stayed unmatched. Germline V gene sequence: CDR1 KGHDR, CDR2 SFDVKD. CDR3 length: 15 residues. The CDR3 sequence: CATSDLTGGETEAFF. The CDR3 DNA reads as TGTGCCACCAGTGACTTGACAGGGGGTGAGACTGAAGCTTTCTTT.

The V gene is TRBV7-3, the J gene TRBJ1-1; 7 positions match TRBD1. The CDR3 contains 13 residues. The germline CDR1 and CDR2 sequences are SGHTA and FQGTGA. Germline trimming cut 1 base from V and 8 bases from J; bases unmatched to any gene: 4. The CDR3 nucleotides are TGTGCCAGCAGCTTAAGCCCGACAGGGGAAGCTTTCTTT. The encoded protein is CASSLSPTGEAFF.

This clone was seen just once. The chain combines TRBV12-3 or TRBV12-4 with TRBJ2-1; 10 bases align to TRBD2. The J segment lost 3 bases and the V segment lost 10 bases, leaving 3 bases of the junction unmatched. This CDR3 has 13 residues. The CDR3 protein is CATGLADYNEQFF. For the CDR3, the DNA is TGTGCCACCGGACTAGCGGACTACAATGAGCAGTTCTTC.